One and the same sample provided the 25 T cell receptor beta chains below, sequenced in a study of blood T cell repertoires in COVID-19. Data came from immunoSEQ multiplex PCR; TCRdb stores just in-frame clones and leaves some out. The sample yields 190,000 or so clones, about three quarters seen once. Sequencing was done on a sample of peripheral blood. These receptors originate from a woman older than 75 with active or convalescent COVID-19.

The chain links TRBV6-1 to TRBJ1-5; D call uncertain. V gave up 1 base and J gave up 4 bases, with 5 bases separating them. Germline CDR1 and CDR2: MNHNS and SASEGT. This CDR3 is 13 amino acids long. CDR3 bases: TGTGCCAGCAGTGAAGGGCGGAATCAGCCCCAGCATTTT. Amino acids: CASSEGRNQPQHF.

The chain couples TRBV6-2 or TRBV6-3 to TRBJ1-6, with D possibly being TRBD1 (6 bases). Trimming stripped 5 bases from V and 6 bases from J, with 20 bases between. Germline CDR1 and CDR2: MNHEY and SVGEGT. The CDR3 length is 17 residues. The CDR3 coding sequence is TGTGCCAGCAGTCGCCGGACAGTTCTCCTGGGTAATTCACCCCTCCACTTT. Its protein product is CASSRRTVLLGNSPLHF.

The rearrangement links TRBV6-6 to TRBJ1-2, with 10 bases lining up with TRBD1. The CDR3 spans 16 residues. The V segment lost 5 bases and the J segment 7 bases; nucleotides outside the gene matches: 13. Germline V CDR1 and CDR2: MNHNY, SVGAGI (reference sequence). This chain's CDR3 is CASSTGAGTGEGGYTF. For the CDR3, the DNA is TGTGCCAGCAGTACGGGAGCAGGGACAGGGGAAGGTGGCTACACCTTC.

J is TRBJ1-1 and V is TRBV6-6; 9 bases are shared with TRBD1. This CDR3 has 17 residues. The germline V gene has CDR1 MNHNY and CDR2 SVGAGI (reference sequence). V was pared by 5 bases and J by 5 bases, with 15 bases of the junction left unmatched. The CDR3 DNA reads as TGTGCCAGCAGTCGGCGGGGACAGGGCTTTTCCGTGACTGAAGCTTTCTTT. Amino acids: CASSRRGQGFSVTEAFF.

At least ten counts were recorded for this clone. This chain joins TRBV2 and TRBJ1-4; D not certain. There are 13 residues in the CDR3. CDR1 is SNHLY, CDR2 FYNNEI, per germline. V lost 8 bases and J 8 bases, leaving 15 bases between the germline ends. CDR3 region: CASSGNPGEKLFF. DNA of the CDR3: TGTGCCAGCTCCGGGAACCCGGGGGAAAAACTGTTTTTT.

The chain combines TRBV5-4 with TRBJ2-3; 10 bases line up with TRBD2. V shed 0 bases, J shed 0 bases, and the junction held 4 bases outside the gene matches. The germline CDR1 and CDR2 sequences are SGHNT and YYREEE (reference sequence). The CDR3 contains 17 residues. The CDR3 coding sequence is TGTGCCAGCAGCTTGGCTAGCGGGGGAACTAGCACAGATACGCAGTATTTT. This gives the protein CASSLASGGTSTDTQYF.

This clone has just a few counts. The chain employs TRBV28 and TRBJ1-6, with D hard to call. The ends were cut back, 6 bases at V and 7 bases at J, with 7 bases in the middle. Germline assignment: CDR1 MDHEN and CDR2 SYDVKM. The CDR3 contains 12 residues. CDR3 residues: CASSRGNSPLHF. CDR3 DNA: TGTGCCAGCAGCCGCGGAAATTCACCCCTCCACTTT. The whole variable domain, filled in from reference TRBV28 and TRBJ1-6, reads DVKVTQSSRYLVKRTGEKVFLECVQDMDHENMFWYRQDPGLGLRLIYFSYDVKMKEKGDIPEGYSVSREKKERFSLILESASTNQTSMYLCASSRGNSPLHFGNGTRLTVT.

This sequence joins TRBV18 and TRBJ1-2; D gene ambiguous. Germline assignment: CDR1 KGHSH and CDR2 LQKENI. The CDR3 has 15 amino acids. V was cut by 8 bases and J by 0 bases, with 16 bases left in between. The DNA for the CDR3 is TGTGCCAGCCGCCAGGCAGTCCAAACTAACTATGGCTACACCTTC. The encoded protein is CASRQAVQTNYGYTF. The whole variable domain, filled in from reference TRBV18 and TRBJ1-2, reads NAGVMQNPRHLVRRRGQEARLRCSPMKGHSHVYWYRQLPEEGLKFMVYLQKENIIDESGMPKERFSAEFPKEGPSILRIQQVVRGDSAAYFCASRQAVQTNYGYTFGSGTRLTVV.

The chain has TRBV6-2 or TRBV6-3 and TRBJ2-5; TRBD1 matches at 11 bases. This CDR3 has 15 amino acids. V lost 4 bases, J lost 1 base, and 2 bases stayed unmatched. CDR1 is MNHEY and CDR2 is SVGEGT in the germline V gene. The CDR3 DNA follows: TGTGCCAGCAGTTGGACAGGGGGCCTCCAAGAGACCCAGTACTTC. Protein sequence: CASSWTGGLQETQYF.

The J gene is TRBJ1-3, the V gene TRBV2, with 7 bases lining up with TRBD1. The V segment lost 5 bases and the J segment 3 bases; nucleotides outside the gene matches: 1. This CDR3 has 13 amino acids. CDR1 is SNHLY, CDR2 FYNNEI, per germline. The CDR3 sequence is CASSRDSGNTIYF. The CDR3 region has the DNA TGTGCCAGCAGTCGGGACAGTGGAAACACCATATATTTT.

V usage is TRBV4-3 and J usage is TRBJ2-7; 8 bases fit TRBD1. Losses at the gene ends were 0 bases for V and 3 bases for J; bases not matched to a gene: 7. The CDR3 extends over 16 amino acids. Germline lookup yields CDR1 LGHNA and CDR2 YSLEER. The CDR3 loop reads CASSQELGTGNYEQYF. The CDR3 DNA is TGCGCCAGCAGCCAAGAATTAGGGACAGGAAACTACGAGCAGTACTTC.

This sequence joins TRBV7-9 and TRBJ1-1; D remains ambiguous. Germline-derived CDR1 and CDR2 are SEHNR and FQNEAQ (reference sequence). The ends were cut back, 4 bases at V and 7 bases at J, with 10 bases in the middle. This CDR3 spans 12 amino acids. Here the CDR3 DNA reads TGTGCCAGCAGCTCACTTGCCGGTGAAGCTTTCTTT. Its protein product is CASSSLAGEAFF.

The V call is TRBV5-1, the J call TRBJ1-2; 9 bases align to TRBD1. The CDR3 is 14 amino acids. The trim removed 4 bases at V and 5 bases at J, leaving 6 bases unmatched. Per the germline V gene, CDR1 is SGHRS and CDR2 is YFSETQ. The CDR3 spells CASSPGGTGYGYTF. The DNA of the CDR3 is TGCGCCAGCAGCCCCGGGGGGACAGGGTATGGCTACACCTTC.

This clone was detected only once. The gene calls are TRBV2 and TRBJ2-4; D is perhaps TRBD1 (6 bases). V lost 5 bases to trimming and J lost 0 bases, with 20 bases between them. Per the germline V gene, CDR1 is SNHLY and CDR2 is FYNNEI. The CDR3 has 18 amino acids. The DNA for the CDR3 is TGTGCCAGCAGTTACTCCGGGACAAATCAAGTAGCCAAAAACATTCAGTACTTC. It translates to CASSYSGTNQVAKNIQYF.

The V and J genes are TRBV19 and TRBJ2-3; 11 bases fit TRBD2. The germline V gene has CDR1 LNHDA and CDR2 SQIVND (reference sequence). This CDR3 comprises 14 residues. J was trimmed by 4 bases and V by 7 bases; bases with no gene match: 4. The CDR3 protein is CASTSGRSPDTQYF. CDR3 sequence (DNA): TGTGCCAGTACTAGCGGGAGGTCCCCAGATACGCAGTATTTT. The full variable domain, its missing parts supplied by reference TRBV19 and TRBJ2-3, is DGGITQSPKYLFRKEGQNVTLSCEQNLNHDAMYWYRQDPGQGLRLIYYSQIVNDFQKGDIAEGYSVSREKKESFPLTVTSAQKNPTAFYLCASTSGRSPDTQYFGPGTRLTVL.

The J gene is TRBJ1-1, the V gene TRBV2; D call uncertain. The CDR3 contains 12 residues. Trimming left V 9 bases short and J 0 bases short, with 8 bases between. Germline CDR1 SNHLY, CDR2 FYNNEI. The CDR3 sequence is CARKTLNTEAFF. The CDR3 DNA sequence: TGTGCCAGAAAGACACTGAACACTGAAGCTTTCTTT.

This sequence joins TRBV5-3 and TRBJ2-3; TRBD2 aligns across 8 bases. TRBV5-3 is flagged as an ORF with uncertain function. The V gene end was trimmed by 5 bases and the J gene end by 5 bases; junction bases not matched to a gene: 10. CDR3 size: 15 residues. The CDR3 loop reads CARRRSERGIDTQYF. The DNA for the CDR3 is TGTGCCAGAAGGAGGTCTGAGCGGGGGATAGATACGCAGTATTTT.

This clone appeared a few times. The chain recombines TRBV6-4 with TRBJ2-2; a possible D gene is TRBD1 (5 bases). The length of the CDR3 is 11 residues. The germline V gene encodes CDR1 MRHNA and CDR2 SNTAGT. The germline V and J ends were trimmed by 9 bases and 6 bases, with 8 bases remaining between them. The CDR3 here is CARQGPGELFF. The CDR3 DNA sequence: TGTGCCAGGCAGGGTCCCGGGGAGCTGTTTTTT.

This clone was detected only a few times. The gene calls are TRBV6-2 or TRBV6-3 and TRBJ1-1; 9 nucleotides match TRBD1. This CDR3 region has 17 residues. CDR1 is MNHEY and CDR2 is SVGEGT in the germline V gene. Unmatched junction bases numbered 9, after V lost 2 bases and J lost 2 bases. The CDR3 coding sequence is TGTGCCAGCAGTTACGTCACAGGGGGCGCGTATAACACTGAAGCTTTCTTT. It yields the protein CASSYVTGGAYNTEAFF.

The V call is TRBV3-1 (or the pseudogene TRBV3-2), the J call TRBJ2-7; D is possibly TRBD1 (6 bases). Germline loops: CDR1 LGHDT, CDR2 YNNKEL (reference sequence). Trimming cost V 0 bases and J 5 bases, with 11 bases left between them. The length of the CDR3 is 14 residues. The CDR3 is CASSQEYREHEQYF. The CDR3 DNA is TGTGCCAGCAGCCAAGAGTACAGGGAACACGAGCAGTACTTC.

This sequence joins TRBV3-1 (or the pseudogene TRBV3-2) and TRBJ2-1, with D perhaps TRBD1 (6 bases). CDR1 is LGHDT, CDR2 YNNKEL, per germline (reference sequence). This CDR3 contains 17 residues. With 0 bases removed from V and 7 bases from J, the gap between germline ends came to 19 bases. This chain's CDR3 is CASSQDTAGHRVNEQFF. The CDR3 bases are TGTGCCAGCAGCCAAGATACGGCCGGACACAGGGTTAATGAGCAGTTCTTC.

V usage is TRBV3-1 (or the pseudogene TRBV3-2) and J usage is TRBJ2-5; 8 nucleotides align to TRBD1. The germline V gene has CDR1 LGHDT and CDR2 YNNKEL (reference sequence). Trimming at V came to 5 bases and at J to 4 bases, leaving 15 bases not matched to a gene. This CDR3 comprises 17 residues. CDR3: CASSTNTGGSIIETQYF. The CDR3 DNA reads TGTGCCAGCAGCACGAATACAGGGGGATCGATTATAGAGACCCAGTACTTC.

V is TRBV9 and J is TRBJ2-3; 8 bases align to TRBD1. The germline V gene has CDR1 SGDLS and CDR2 YYNGEE. This CDR3 is 15 amino acids long. The trim removed 5 bases at V and 6 bases at J, leaving 11 bases unmatched. The CDR3: CASSRRQGSPDTQYF. The CDR3 DNA sequence: TGTGCCAGCAGTCGCAGACAGGGGTCCCCCGATACGCAGTATTTT.

The chain joins TRBV7-2 to TRBJ2-3; TRBD2 is a possible D gene (6 bases). V lost 5 bases, J lost 6 bases, and 12 bases lay in between. Germline V gene data show CDR1 as SGHTA and CDR2 as FQGNSA. The CDR3 is 13 amino acids. CDR3 sequence (DNA): TGTGCCAGCAGCCTGGGACTGGCCGATACGCAGTATTTT. It encodes CASSLGLADTQYF.

This clone was seen more than once but under ten times. The chain has TRBV12-3 or TRBV12-4 and TRBJ2-7; 8 bases fit TRBD1. Trimming took 4 bases from V and 5 from J; bases not matched to a gene: 4. The CDR3 has 13 amino acids. The CDR3 DNA is TGTGCCAGCAGTTCAGGGACAGGCCACGAGCAGTACTTC. Translated: CASSSGTGHEQYF.